A selection of T cell receptor beta chains follows, all from one sample in a study of identical twins. TCRdb re-analysed the 5' RACE reads in MiXCR, keeping a single row per CDR3 protein. There are a few hundred thousand distinct CDR3 sequences in the sample; approximately 7.1% occur only once, and 13% to 15% lies in the top ten. These same data were also listed under a study on T cells expressing NK-cell markers.

Sequencing was performed on CD8+ T cells sorted from blood. Receptors originate from a woman aged 18-29 years in good health. The CDR3 runs from the conserved cysteine through the conserved F or W. The order of the fields is J gene, clone size, D gene, V gene, CDR3 DNA, CDR3 protein. D genes are given only for firm matches. Rows give clone size only sometimes, using once, few, many, or a class for an expanded clone.

>TRBJ2-7|many|NA|TRBV12-3/TRBV12-4
TGTGCCAGCAGTTTGACAGGTTACGAGCAGTACTTC
CASSLTGYEQYF
>TRBJ2-2|NA|NA|TRBV29-1
TGCAGCGTTGTAACGTCTACATTTTCCGGGGAGCTGTTTTTT
CSVVTSTFSGELFF
>TRBJ2-1|many|NA|TRBV7-2
TGTGCCAGCAGCTCCCCCCCCCTGGTTGAGCAGTTCTTC
CASSSPPLVEQFF
>TRBJ1-2|many|NA|TRBV7-9
TGTGCCAGCAGCTTAGTTGGGCAAGCTCTCTATGGCTACACCTTC
CASSLVGQALYGYTF
>TRBJ2-7|NA|NA|TRBV20-1
TGCAGTGCTCTTACCGGGTTTTCCTACGAGCAGTACTTC
CSALTGFSYEQYF
>TRBJ2-7|many|TRBD2|TRBV18
TGTGCCAGCTCACCGGGACTAGCGTACTACGAGCAGTACTTC
CASSPGLAYYEQYF
>TRBJ2-1|many|NA|TRBV4-3
TGCGCCAGCAGCCGGGGCCGGAGCTCCTACAATGAGCAGTTCTTC
CASSRGRSSYNEQFF
>TRBJ1-1|few|NA|TRBV20-1
TGCAGTGCTAGAGATCATTCGCTGAACACTGAAGCTTTCTTT
CSARDHSLNTEAFF
>TRBJ2-4|many|NA|TRBV7-9
TGTGCCAGCAGCAGGCCCGAAGGGGCCAAAAACATTCAGTACTTC
CASSRPEGAKNIQYF
>TRBJ1-5|few|TRBD1|TRBV6-1
TGTGCCAGCAGTGAGCGACAGGGGAGCAATCAGCCCCAGCATTTT
CASSERQGSNQPQHF
>TRBJ2-7|NA|NA|TRBV29-1
TGCAGCGTTGAAGATGACGTGGGCTACGAGCAGTACTTC
CSVEDDVGYEQYF